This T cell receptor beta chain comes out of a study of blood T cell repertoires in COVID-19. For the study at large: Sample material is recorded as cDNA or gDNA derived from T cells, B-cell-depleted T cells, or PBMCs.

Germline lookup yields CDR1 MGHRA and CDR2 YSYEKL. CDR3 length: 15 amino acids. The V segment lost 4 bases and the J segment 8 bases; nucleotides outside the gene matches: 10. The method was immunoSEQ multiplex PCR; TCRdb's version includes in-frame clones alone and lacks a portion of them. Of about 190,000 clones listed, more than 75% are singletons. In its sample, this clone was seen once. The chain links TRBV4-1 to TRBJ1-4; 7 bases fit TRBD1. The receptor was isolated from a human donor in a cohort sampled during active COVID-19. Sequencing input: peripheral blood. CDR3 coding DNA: TGCGCCAGCAGCCGACAGGGAGGAGGGTACGAAAAACTGTTTTTT. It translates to CASSRQGGGYEKLFF.